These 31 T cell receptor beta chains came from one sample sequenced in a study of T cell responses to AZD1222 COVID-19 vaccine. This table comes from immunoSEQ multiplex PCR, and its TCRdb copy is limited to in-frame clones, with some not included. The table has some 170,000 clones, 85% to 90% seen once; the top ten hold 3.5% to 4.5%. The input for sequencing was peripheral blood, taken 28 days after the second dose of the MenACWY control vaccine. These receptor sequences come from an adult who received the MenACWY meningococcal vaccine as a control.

The DNA for the CDR3 is TGCGCCAGCAGCCAAGATCGTGTGGGGACAGGGGGTGGAAAACTGTTTTTT. Translation: CASSQDRVGTGGGKLFF. The rearrangement joins TRBV4-3 to TRBJ1-4; 11 nucleotides align to TRBD1. This CDR3 has 17 amino acids. V trimming: 0 bases; J trimming: 10 bases; junction bases outside the gene matches: 10. Germline lookup yields CDR1 LGHNA and CDR2 YSLEER.

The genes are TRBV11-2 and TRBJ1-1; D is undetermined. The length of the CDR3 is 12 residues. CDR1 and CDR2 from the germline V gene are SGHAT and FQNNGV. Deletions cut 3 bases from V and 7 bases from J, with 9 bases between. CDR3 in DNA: TGTGCCAGCAGCTTCGTGGCAGTTGAAGCTTTCTTT. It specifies CASSFVAVEAFF.

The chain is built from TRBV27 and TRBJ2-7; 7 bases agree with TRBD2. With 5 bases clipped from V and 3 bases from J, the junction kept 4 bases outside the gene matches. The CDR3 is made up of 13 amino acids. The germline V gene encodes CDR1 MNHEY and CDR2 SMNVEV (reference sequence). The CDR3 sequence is CASSATGGYEQYF. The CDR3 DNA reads TGTGCCAGCAGTGCCACGGGGGGCTACGAGCAGTACTTC.

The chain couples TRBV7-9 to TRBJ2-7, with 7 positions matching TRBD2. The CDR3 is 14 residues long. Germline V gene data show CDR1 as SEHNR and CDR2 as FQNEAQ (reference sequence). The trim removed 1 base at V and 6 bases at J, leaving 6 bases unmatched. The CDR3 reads CASSLVPREGEQYF. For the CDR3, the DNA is TGTGCCAGCAGCTTAGTCCCCAGGGAGGGCGAGCAGTACTTC.

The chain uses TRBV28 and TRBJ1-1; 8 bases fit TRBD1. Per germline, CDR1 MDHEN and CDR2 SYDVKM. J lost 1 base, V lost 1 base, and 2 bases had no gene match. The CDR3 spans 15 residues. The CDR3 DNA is TGTGCCAGCAGTTTATTTCAGGGGGCGAACACTGAAGCTTTCTTT. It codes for CASSLFQGANTEAFF.

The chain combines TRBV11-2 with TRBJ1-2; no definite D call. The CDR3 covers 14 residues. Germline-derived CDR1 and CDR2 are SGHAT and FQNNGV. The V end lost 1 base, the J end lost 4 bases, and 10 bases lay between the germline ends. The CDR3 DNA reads TGTGCCAGCAGCTTAGGAGGCAGCTTCTATGGCTACACCTTC. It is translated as CASSLGGSFYGYTF.

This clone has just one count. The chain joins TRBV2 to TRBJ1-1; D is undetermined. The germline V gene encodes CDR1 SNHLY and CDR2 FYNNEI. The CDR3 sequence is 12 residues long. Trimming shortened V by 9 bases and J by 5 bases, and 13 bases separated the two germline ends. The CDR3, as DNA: TGTGCCAGATCTGCCCGGCGAACTGAAGCTTTCTTT. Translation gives CARSARRTEAFF.

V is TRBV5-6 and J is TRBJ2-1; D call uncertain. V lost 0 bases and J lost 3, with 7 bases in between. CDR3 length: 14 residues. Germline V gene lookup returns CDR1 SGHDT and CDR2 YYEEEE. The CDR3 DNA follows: TGTGCCAGCAGCTTGGCGGAATTCTACAATGAGCAGTTCTTC. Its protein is CASSLAEFYNEQFF.

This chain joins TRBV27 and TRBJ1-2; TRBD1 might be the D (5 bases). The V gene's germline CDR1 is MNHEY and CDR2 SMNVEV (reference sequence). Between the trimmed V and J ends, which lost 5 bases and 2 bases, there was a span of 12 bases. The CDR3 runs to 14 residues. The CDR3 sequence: CASSKGDWNYGYTF. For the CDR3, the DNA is TGTGCCAGCAGTAAAGGGGACTGGAACTATGGCTACACCTTC.

The CDR3 loop is CASRLADNEQFF. CDR3 nucleotides: TGTGCCAGCAGACTAGCGGACAATGAGCAGTTCTTC. The chain joins TRBV5-4 to TRBJ2-1, with TRBD2 identical over 8 bases. Germline loops: CDR1 SGHNT, CDR2 YYREEE (reference sequence). The V and J ends lost 5 bases and 5 bases, in that order; junction bases with no gene match: 0. The CDR3 loop spans 12 amino acids.

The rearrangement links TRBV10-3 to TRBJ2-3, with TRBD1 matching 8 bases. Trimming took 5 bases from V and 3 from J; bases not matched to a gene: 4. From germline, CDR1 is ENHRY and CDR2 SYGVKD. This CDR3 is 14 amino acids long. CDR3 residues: CAISTGQATDTQYF. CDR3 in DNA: TGTGCCATCAGTACGGGACAGGCTACAGATACGCAGTATTTT.

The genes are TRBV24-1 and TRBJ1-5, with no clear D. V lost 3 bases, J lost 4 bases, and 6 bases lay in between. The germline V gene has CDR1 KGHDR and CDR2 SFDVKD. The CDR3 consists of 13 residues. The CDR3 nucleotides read TGTGCCACCAGTGATAGAACAAATCAGCCCCAGCATTTT. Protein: CATSDRTNQPQHF.

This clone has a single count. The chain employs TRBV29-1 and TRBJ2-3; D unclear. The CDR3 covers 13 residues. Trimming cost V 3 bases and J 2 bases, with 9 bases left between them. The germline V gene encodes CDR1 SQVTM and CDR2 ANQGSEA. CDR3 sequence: CSVERHLTDTQYF. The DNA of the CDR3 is TGCAGCGTTGAGAGACATCTCACAGATACGCAGTATTTT.

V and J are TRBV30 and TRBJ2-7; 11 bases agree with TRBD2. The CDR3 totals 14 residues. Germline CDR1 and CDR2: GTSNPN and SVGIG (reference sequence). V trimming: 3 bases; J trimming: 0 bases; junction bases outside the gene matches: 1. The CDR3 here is CAWRGLAASYEQYF. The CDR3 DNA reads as TGTGCCTGGAGGGGACTAGCGGCCTCCTACGAGCAGTACTTC.

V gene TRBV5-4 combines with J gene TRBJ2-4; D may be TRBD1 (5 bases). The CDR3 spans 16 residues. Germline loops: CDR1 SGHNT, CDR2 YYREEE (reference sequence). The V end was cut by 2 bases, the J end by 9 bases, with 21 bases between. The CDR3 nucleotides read TGTGCCAGCAGCTTTAAGGGTGGCAGGGTTAGATCCATTCAGTACTTC. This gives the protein CASSFKGGRVRSIQYF.

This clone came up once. The CDR3 nucleotides read TGTGCCAGCAGTTCGGGGACAGGGGTATACACCATATATTTT. It encodes CASSSGTGVYTIYF. The gene calls are TRBV28 and TRBJ1-3; 10 bases are a match to TRBD1. The CDR3 spans 14 residues. Germline V gene sequence: CDR1 MDHEN, CDR2 SYDVKM. J was trimmed by 8 bases and V by 4 bases; bases with no gene match: 5. The entire variable domain, with the rest obtained from reference TRBV28 and TRBJ1-3, is as follows: DVKVTQSSRYLVKRTGEKVFLECVQDMDHENMFWYRQDPGLGLRLIYFSYDVKMKEKGDIPEGYSVSREKKERFSLILESASTNQTSMYLCASSSGTGVYTIYFGEGSWLTVV.

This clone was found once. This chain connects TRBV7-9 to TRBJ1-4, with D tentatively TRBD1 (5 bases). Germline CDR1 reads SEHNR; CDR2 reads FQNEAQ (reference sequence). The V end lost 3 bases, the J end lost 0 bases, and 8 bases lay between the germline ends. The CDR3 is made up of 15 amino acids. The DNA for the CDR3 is TGTGCCAGCAGCTTCGGAGGGGCAACTAATGAAAAACTGTTTTTT. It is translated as CASSFGGATNEKLFF.

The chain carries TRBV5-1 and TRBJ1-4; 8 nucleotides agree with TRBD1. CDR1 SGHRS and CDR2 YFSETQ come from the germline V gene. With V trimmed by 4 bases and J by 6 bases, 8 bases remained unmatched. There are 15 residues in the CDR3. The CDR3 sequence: CASSPQGAKDEKLFF. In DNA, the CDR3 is TGCGCCAGCAGCCCCCAGGGGGCGAAGGATGAAAAACTGTTTTTT.

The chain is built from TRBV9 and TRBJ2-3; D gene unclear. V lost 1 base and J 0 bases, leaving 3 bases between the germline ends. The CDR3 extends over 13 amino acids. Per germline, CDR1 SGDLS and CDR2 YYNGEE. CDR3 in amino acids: CASSVSSTDTQYF. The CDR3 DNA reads TGTGCCAGCAGCGTAAGTAGCACAGATACGCAGTATTTT.

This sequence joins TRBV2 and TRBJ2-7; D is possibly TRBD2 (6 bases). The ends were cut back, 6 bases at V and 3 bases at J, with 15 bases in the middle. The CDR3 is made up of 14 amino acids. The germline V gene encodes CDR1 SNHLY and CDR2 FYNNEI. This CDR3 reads CASRVGGTIYEQYF. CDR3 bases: TGTGCCAGCAGGGTTGGCGGGACGATCTACGAGCAGTACTTC.

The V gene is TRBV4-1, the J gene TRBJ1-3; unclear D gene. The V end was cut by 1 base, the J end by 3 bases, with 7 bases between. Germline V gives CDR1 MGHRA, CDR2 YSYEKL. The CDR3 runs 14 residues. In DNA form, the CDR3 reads TGCGCCAGCAGCCAAGGGCACAGTGGAAACACCATATATTTT. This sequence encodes CASSQGHSGNTIYF.

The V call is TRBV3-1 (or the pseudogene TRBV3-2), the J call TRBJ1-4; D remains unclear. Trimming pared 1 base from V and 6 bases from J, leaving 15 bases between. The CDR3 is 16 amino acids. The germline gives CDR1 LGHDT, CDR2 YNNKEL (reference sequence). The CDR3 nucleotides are TGTGCCAGCAGCCAAGGGTATAGCTTTCGGGATGAAAAACTGTTTTTT. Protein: CASSQGYSFRDEKLFF.

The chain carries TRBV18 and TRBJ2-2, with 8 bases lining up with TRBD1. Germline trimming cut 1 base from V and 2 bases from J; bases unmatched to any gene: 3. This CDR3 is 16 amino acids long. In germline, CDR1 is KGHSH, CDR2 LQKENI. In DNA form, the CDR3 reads TGTGCCAGCTCACCACGACAGGGGCTCAACACCGGGGAGCTGTTTTTT. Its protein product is CASSPRQGLNTGELFF.

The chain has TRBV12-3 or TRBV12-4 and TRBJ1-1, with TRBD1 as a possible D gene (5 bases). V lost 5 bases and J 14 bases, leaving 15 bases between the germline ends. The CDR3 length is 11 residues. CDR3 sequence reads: CASSAPGPRFF. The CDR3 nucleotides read TGTGCCAGCAGTGCTCCGGGACCCAGATTCTTT.

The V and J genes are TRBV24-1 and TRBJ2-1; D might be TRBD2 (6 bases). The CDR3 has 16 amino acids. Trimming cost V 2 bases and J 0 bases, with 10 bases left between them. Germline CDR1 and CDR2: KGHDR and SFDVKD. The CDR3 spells CATSDYGGSSYNEQFF. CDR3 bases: TGTGCCACCAGTGATTACGGGGGAAGCTCCTACAATGAGCAGTTCTTC.

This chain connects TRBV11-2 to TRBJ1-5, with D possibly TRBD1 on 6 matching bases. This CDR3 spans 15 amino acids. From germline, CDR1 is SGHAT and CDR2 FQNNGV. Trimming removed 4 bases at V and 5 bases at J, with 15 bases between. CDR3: CASSSPGEKDQPQHF. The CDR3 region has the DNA TGTGCCAGCAGCTCACCAGGGGAGAAGGATCAGCCCCAGCATTTT.

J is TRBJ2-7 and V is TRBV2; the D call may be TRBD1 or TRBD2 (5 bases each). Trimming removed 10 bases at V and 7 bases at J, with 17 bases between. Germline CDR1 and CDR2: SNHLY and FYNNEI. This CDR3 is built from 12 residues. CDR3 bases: TGTGCCACCGGTGGGGGTTTATATGAGCAGTACTTC. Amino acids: CATGGGLYEQYF.

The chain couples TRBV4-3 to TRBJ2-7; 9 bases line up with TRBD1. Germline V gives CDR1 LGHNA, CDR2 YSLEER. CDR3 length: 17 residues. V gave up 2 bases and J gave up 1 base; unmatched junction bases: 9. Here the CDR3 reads CASSQSTRDRVSYEQYF. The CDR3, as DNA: TGCGCCAGCAGCCAATCTACCCGGGACAGGGTGTCCTACGAGCAGTACTTC.

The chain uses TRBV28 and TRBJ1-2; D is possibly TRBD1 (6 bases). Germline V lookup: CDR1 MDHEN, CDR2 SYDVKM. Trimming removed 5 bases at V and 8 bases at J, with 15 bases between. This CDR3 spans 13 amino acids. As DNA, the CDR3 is TGTGCCAGCAGTCCAAGGACAGTGTGGGGCTACACCTTC. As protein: CASSPRTVWGYTF.

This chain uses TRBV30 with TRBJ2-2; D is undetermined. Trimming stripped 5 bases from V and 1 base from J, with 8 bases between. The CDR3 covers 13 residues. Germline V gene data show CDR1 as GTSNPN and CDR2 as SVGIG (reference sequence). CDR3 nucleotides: TGTGCCTGGGGACCCCTGAACACCGGGGAGCTGTTTTTT. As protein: CAWGPLNTGELFF.

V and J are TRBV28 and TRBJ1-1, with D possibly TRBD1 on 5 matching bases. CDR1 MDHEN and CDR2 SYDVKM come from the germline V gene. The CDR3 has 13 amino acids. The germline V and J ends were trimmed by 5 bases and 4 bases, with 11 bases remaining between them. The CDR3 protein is CASSLGGVTEAFF. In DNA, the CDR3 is TGTGCCAGCAGTCTTGGGGGGGTCACTGAAGCTTTCTTT. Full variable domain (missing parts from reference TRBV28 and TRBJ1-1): DVKVTQSSRYLVKRTGEKVFLECVQDMDHENMFWYRQDPGLGLRLIYFSYDVKMKEKGDIPEGYSVSREKKERFSLILESASTNQTSMYLCASSLGGVTEAFFGQGTRLTVV.